Listed below are T cell receptor beta chains from one sample, sequenced in a study of read filtering for tumor transcriptome and immune sequencing. Using its own MiXCR run on the reads, TCRdb lists one record per CDR3 protein. The profile shows some 140,000 distinct CDR3 sequences, less than 15% of them singletons. Sequenced material: a population of CD138-negative cells sorted from bone marrow. These receptors all stem from a donor at least 40 years old with multiple myeloma. The CDR3 runs from the conserved cysteine through the conserved F or W. The D gene is left open where the match is weak. Clone size is not always given. Where it is, it says once, few, many or a class for expanded clones.

D gene: .
V gene: TRBV12-3/TRBV12-4
CDR3 length: 14
J gene: TRBJ1-1
clone size: many
CDR3 DNA: TGTGCCAGCAGTCCCGGGGGTCCGAACACTGAAGCTTTCTTT
CDR3 protein: CASSPGGPNTEAFF

D gene: .
V gene: TRBV6-1
CDR3 length: 15
J gene: TRBJ2-1
clone size: many
CDR3 DNA: TGTGCCAGCAGGCGTCAGGGACGCTCCTACAATGAGCAGTTCTTC
CDR3 protein: CASRRQGRSYNEQFF

D gene: TRBD2
V gene: TRBV12-3/TRBV12-4
CDR3 length: 16
J gene: TRBJ2-3
clone size: many
CDR3 DNA: TGTGCCAGCAGCCCAGGACTAGCGGAGAGCACAGATACGCAGTATTTT
CDR3 protein: CASSPGLAESTDTQYF

D gene: .
V gene: TRBV3-1
CDR3 length: 18
J gene: TRBJ1-3
clone size: many
CDR3 DNA: TGTGCCAGCAGCCAAGTATCCCTGGGATGGCCGGCTGGAAACACCATATATTTT
CDR3 protein: CASSQVSLGWPAGNTIYF

D gene: .
V gene: TRBV27
CDR3 length: 16
J gene: TRBJ1-5
clone size: many
CDR3 DNA: TGTGCCAGCAGTCCACGAGGAGGGGATAGCAATCAGCCCCAGCATTTT
CDR3 protein: CASSPRGGDSNQPQHF

D gene: .
V gene: TRBV10-1
CDR3 length: 13
J gene: TRBJ2-1
clone size: many
CDR3 DNA: TGCGCCAGCAGTGACGCTAGTTACAATGAGCAGTTCTTC
CDR3 protein: CASSDASYNEQFF

D gene: TRBD1
V gene: TRBV7-2
CDR3 length: 15
J gene: TRBJ2-2
clone size: .
CDR3 DNA: TGTGCCAGCAGCTTCCGGGACAGGGACACCGGGGAGCTGTTTTTT
CDR3 protein: CASSFRDRDTGELFF

D gene: TRBD2
V gene: TRBV6-2/TRBV6-3
CDR3 length: 15
J gene: TRBJ2-7
clone size: many
CDR3 DNA: TGTGCCAGCAGACCCGGACTAGCGGGAGCCTACGAGCAGTACTTC
CDR3 protein: CASRPGLAGAYEQYF

D gene: TRBD1
V gene: TRBV19
CDR3 length: 20
J gene: TRBJ2-1
clone size: many
CDR3 DNA: TGTGCCAGTAGTACCCTGTCCCGCGGCGGCCGGGACAGCTCCTACAATGAGCAGTTCTTC
CDR3 protein: CASSTLSRGGRDSSYNEQFF

D gene: .
V gene: TRBV5-1
CDR3 length: 12
J gene: TRBJ2-7
clone size: .
CDR3 DNA: TGCGCCAGCAGCCCAACTACCTACGAGCAGTACTTC
CDR3 protein: CASSPTTYEQYF

D gene: .
V gene: TRBV4-2
CDR3 length: 13
J gene: TRBJ1-5
clone size: many
CDR3 DNA: TGTGCCAGCAGCCAAGATGGTATTCAGCCCCAGCATTTT
CDR3 protein: CASSQDGIQPQHF

D gene: TRBD2
V gene: TRBV10-2
CDR3 length: 14
J gene: TRBJ2-7
clone size: many
CDR3 DNA: TGCGCCAGCAGTGGGACTAGCGGGAGTTTTGAGCAGTACTTC
CDR3 protein: CASSGTSGSFEQYF

D gene: TRBD1
V gene: TRBV12-3/TRBV12-4
CDR3 length: 20
J gene: TRBJ1-2
clone size: many
CDR3 DNA: TGTGCCAGCAGTTTTAGGTGGTTGGGACAGGGAATTGGATCTAACTATGGCTACACCTTC
CDR3 protein: CASSFRWLGQGIGSNYGYTF

D gene: TRBD1
V gene: TRBV11-1
CDR3 length: 17
J gene: TRBJ2-7
clone size: many
CDR3 DNA: TGTGCCAGCAGCTTAGCCAGAGAGACAGGGGCGGTCTACGAGCAGTACTTC
CDR3 protein: CASSLARETGAVYEQYF

D gene: TRBD2
V gene: TRBV25-1
CDR3 length: 14
J gene: TRBJ2-1
clone size: .
CDR3 DNA: TGTGCCAGCAGCCCCGGGGGAGGGGACAATGAGCAGTTCTTC
CDR3 protein: CASSPGGGDNEQFF

D gene: .
V gene: TRBV6-6
CDR3 length: 16
J gene: TRBJ2-2
clone size: .
CDR3 DNA: TGTGCCAGCAGTTACTCGATGTCTACCCCTGGCGGGGAGCTGTTTTTT
CDR3 protein: CASSYSMSTPGGELFF

D gene: .
V gene: TRBV6-1
CDR3 length: 14
J gene: TRBJ1-5
clone size: .
CDR3 DNA: TGTGCCAGCGAGGGCCTGGGCTGGAATCAGCCCCAGCATTTT
CDR3 protein: CASEGLGWNQPQHF

D gene: .
V gene: TRBV5-1
CDR3 length: 13
J gene: TRBJ2-1
clone size: many
CDR3 DNA: TGCGCCAGCAGCTTGCGAGGGGACAATGAGCAGTTCTTC
CDR3 protein: CASSLRGDNEQFF

D gene: TRBD1
V gene: TRBV20-1
CDR3 length: 14
J gene: TRBJ1-6
clone size: many
CDR3 DNA: TGCAGTGCCAGACAGGGAACAATGAATTCACCCCTCCACTTT
CDR3 protein: CSARQGTMNSPLHF

D gene: .
V gene: TRBV12-3/TRBV12-4
CDR3 length: 12
J gene: TRBJ2-5
clone size: many
CDR3 DNA: TGTGCCAGCAGTTCAGCTCAAGAGACCCAGTACTTC
CDR3 protein: CASSSAQETQYF

D gene: .
V gene: TRBV9
CDR3 length: 18
J gene: TRBJ1-1
clone size: many
CDR3 DNA: TGTGCCAGCAGCCCCTCACCGATGTTGGGCAGGGGGAACACTGAAGCTTTCTTT
CDR3 protein: CASSPSPMLGRGNTEAFF

D gene: TRBD2
V gene: TRBV20-1
CDR3 length: 16
J gene: TRBJ2-3
clone size: many
CDR3 DNA: TGCAGTGCTAGAGATCTCGCTAGCGGACCCACAGATACGCAGTATTTT
CDR3 protein: CSARDLASGPTDTQYF

D gene: TRBD1
V gene: TRBV10-3
CDR3 length: 12
J gene: TRBJ1-1
clone size: many
CDR3 DNA: TGTGCCATCAGGGGGCAGGGGGAGGATGCTTTCTTT
CDR3 protein: CAIRGQGEDAFF

D gene: .
V gene: TRBV9
CDR3 length: 16
J gene: TRBJ1-3
clone size: once
CDR3 DNA: TGTGCCAGCAGCGTAGATCCAGGATACTCTGGAAACACCATATATTTT
CDR3 protein: CASSVDPGYSGNTIYF

D gene: .
V gene: TRBV29-1
CDR3 length: 10
J gene: TRBJ2-1
clone size: many
CDR3 DNA: TGCAGCGTTGGGGCCAATGAGCAGTTCTTC
CDR3 protein: CSVGANEQFF

D gene: TRBD1
V gene: TRBV3-1
CDR3 length: 15
J gene: TRBJ2-1
clone size: many
CDR3 DNA: TGTGCCAGCAGCCCAGCCCCAGGACAGGTCTATGAGCAGTTCTTC
CDR3 protein: CASSPAPGQVYEQFF

D gene: .
V gene: TRBV19
CDR3 length: 15
J gene: TRBJ2-1
clone size: many
CDR3 DNA: TGTGCCAGTAGTCCTTTTAGCGGAAACTACAATGAGCAGTTCTTC
CDR3 protein: CASSPFSGNYNEQFF

D gene: TRBD2
V gene: TRBV7-3
CDR3 length: 16
J gene: TRBJ2-1
clone size: many
CDR3 DNA: TGTGCCAGCAGCCCCACCGGGACTAGCTCCTACAATGAGCAGTTCTTC
CDR3 protein: CASSPTGTSSYNEQFF

D gene: .
V gene: TRBV7-8
CDR3 length: 15
J gene: TRBJ2-4
clone size: many
CDR3 DNA: TGTGCCAGCAGCTTAGGAGGGGCAGGCGAAAACATTCAGTACTTC
CDR3 protein: CASSLGGAGENIQYF

D gene: TRBD2
V gene: TRBV12-3/TRBV12-4
CDR3 length: 15
J gene: TRBJ2-3
clone size: .
CDR3 DNA: TGTGCCAGCAGTTTCGGGACTAGCGGCACAGATACGCAGTATTTT
CDR3 protein: CASSFGTSGTDTQYF

D gene: .
V gene: TRBV24-1
CDR3 length: 14
J gene: TRBJ1-5
clone size: few
CDR3 DNA: TGTGCCACCAGTGATTACCAGGACGGGCAGCCCCAGCATTTT
CDR3 protein: CATSDYQDGQPQHF

D gene: .
V gene: TRBV7-8
CDR3 length: 15
J gene: TRBJ2-7
clone size: .
CDR3 DNA: TGTGCCAGCAGCCGCGTTGTTAGGGGAGGCAACGAGCAGTACTTC
CDR3 protein: CASSRVVRGGNEQYF

D gene: .
V gene: TRBV7-3
CDR3 length: 15
J gene: TRBJ2-7
clone size: many
CDR3 DNA: TGTGCCAGCAGCTTAGACGGGACAAAATACTACGAGCAGTACTTC
CDR3 protein: CASSLDGTKYYEQYF

D gene: .
V gene: TRBV9
CDR3 length: 15
J gene: TRBJ2-3
clone size: few
CDR3 DNA: TGTGCCAGCAGCCCAGGGCTCATGGACACAGATACGCAGTATTTT
CDR3 protein: CASSPGLMDTDTQYF

D gene: TRBD1
V gene: TRBV6-6
CDR3 length: 18
J gene: TRBJ2-2
clone size: many
CDR3 DNA: TGTGCCAGCAGTCCCACTCCCGCCGGACAGGGCGAGACCGGGGAGCTGTTTTTT
CDR3 protein: CASSPTPAGQGETGELFF

D gene: .
V gene: TRBV7-8
CDR3 length: 14
J gene: TRBJ1-1
clone size: many
CDR3 DNA: TGTGCCAGCAGCTTACGAGGGCCGAACACTGAAGCTTTCTTT
CDR3 protein: CASSLRGPNTEAFF

D gene: TRBD2
V gene: TRBV5-1
CDR3 length: 16
J gene: TRBJ2-2
clone size: few
CDR3 DNA: TGCGCCAGCAGCCCCCCGGGACTAGCGAACACCGGGGAGCTGTTTTTT
CDR3 protein: CASSPPGLANTGELFF

D gene: .
V gene: TRBV6-5
CDR3 length: 15
J gene: TRBJ2-2
clone size: many
CDR3 DNA: TGTGCCAGCAGTTACAGCACAGCTAACACCGGGGAGCTGTTTTTT
CDR3 protein: CASSYSTANTGELFF

D gene: .
V gene: TRBV27
CDR3 length: 16
J gene: TRBJ2-2
clone size: .
CDR3 DNA: TGTGCCAGCAGTTTGTACGGATACTCGAACACCGGGGAGCTGTTTTTT
CDR3 protein: CASSLYGYSNTGELFF

D gene: .
V gene: TRBV10-2
CDR3 length: 14
J gene: TRBJ2-3
clone size: many
CDR3 DNA: TGCGCCAGCAGTGAGTCACTACCCCCAGATACGCAGTATTTT
CDR3 protein: CASSESLPPDTQYF

D gene: .
V gene: TRBV7-2
CDR3 length: 15
J gene: TRBJ2-3
clone size: many
CDR3 DNA: TGTGCCAGCAGCCCCCGGGACGCGCCCACAGATACGCAGTATTTT
CDR3 protein: CASSPRDAPTDTQYF

D gene: .
V gene: TRBV4-1
CDR3 length: 13
J gene: TRBJ2-1
clone size: medium-sized
CDR3 DNA: TGCGCCAGCAGCCAAGATTTTTTGAATGAGCAGTTCTTC
CDR3 protein: CASSQDFLNEQFF

D gene: TRBD2
V gene: TRBV4-1
CDR3 length: 13
J gene: TRBJ2-3
clone size: many
CDR3 DNA: TGCGCCAGCAGCCAAACGGTGGCGGGAGTGGGGTATTTT
CDR3 protein: CASSQTVAGVGYF

D gene: .
V gene: TRBV12-3/TRBV12-4
CDR3 length: 14
J gene: TRBJ1-5
clone size: many
CDR3 DNA: TGTGCCAGCAGGGCAGACAGAAGAAGTCAGCCCCAGCATTTT
CDR3 protein: CASRADRRSQPQHF

D gene: .
V gene: TRBV29-1
CDR3 length: 14
J gene: TRBJ2-5
clone size: many
CDR3 DNA: TGCAGCGTTGAACCCCCTTCAGCGGGTGGGACCCAGTACTTC
CDR3 protein: CSVEPPSAGGTQYF

D gene: .
V gene: TRBV7-2
CDR3 length: 14
J gene: TRBJ2-1
clone size: many
CDR3 DNA: TGTGCCAGCAGCTCCTTAGGGTACAACTTATTTCAGTTCTTC
CDR3 protein: CASSSLGYNLFQFF

D gene: .
V gene: TRBV20-1
CDR3 length: 13
J gene: TRBJ2-1
clone size: many
CDR3 DNA: TGCAGTGCAATTCTAAACTCCTACAATGAGCAGTTCTTC
CDR3 protein: CSAILNSYNEQFF

D gene: .
V gene: TRBV5-1
CDR3 length: 17
J gene: TRBJ2-2
clone size: many
CDR3 DNA: TGCGCCAGCAGCTTGGTAGGCGGATACTCCTTTACCGGGGAGCTGTTTTTT
CDR3 protein: CASSLVGGYSFTGELFF

D gene: TRBD1
V gene: TRBV12-3/TRBV12-4
CDR3 length: 12
J gene: TRBJ2-1
clone size: many
CDR3 DNA: TGTGCCAGCAGCCCCGACAGGGGATCGCAGTTCTTC
CDR3 protein: CASSPDRGSQFF

D gene: .
V gene: TRBV6-4
CDR3 length: 14
J gene: TRBJ2-1
clone size: many
CDR3 DNA: TGTGCCAGCAGTGAGCGCTTGGACGACAATGAGCAGTTCTTC
CDR3 protein: CASSERLDDNEQFF

D gene: TRBD1
V gene: TRBV9
CDR3 length: 14
J gene: TRBJ2-2
clone size: .
CDR3 DNA: TGTGCCAGCAGCCCAGGACAGGGGCCCGGGGAGCTGTTTTTT
CDR3 protein: CASSPGQGPGELFF